This T cell receptor beta chain was sequenced in a study of T cell responses to AZD1222 COVID-19 vaccine. Findings and caveats of the study: Nearly half of spike-specific TCRs reportedly go after variant regions that carry no mutations.

Measured with immunoSEQ multiplex PCR; TCRdb has only the in-frame clones, and not every one. Seen here are 150,000 to 200,000 clones, 94% observed once, and the top ten hold 0.6% to 0.7%. Regarding this clone: No antigen is known for it.

V lost 4 bases and J 7 bases, leaving 12 bases between the germline ends. The CDR3 covers 13 residues. Germline V CDR1 and CDR2: SGHDT, YYEEEE. The genes are TRBV5-6 and TRBJ2-1; no firm D call. Sequencing used peripheral blood, obtained on day 0 of AZD1222 vaccination. The origin of this receptor is an adult in good health. CDR3 coding DNA: TGTGCCAGCAGCCCGGTGACTTTGAATGAGCAGTTCTTC. Translating it yields CASSPVTLNEQFF.